The 5 T cell receptor beta chains presented below share a single source sample, sequenced in a study of molecular identifiers for immune sequencing clone quantification. TCRdb redid the calling of the PCR reads with MiXCR, one entry per CDR3 protein. The sample lists tens of thousands of distinct CDR3 sequences, around 20% occurring once. The sequencing input was naive CD8+ T cells from blood, with Jurkat cell RNA spiked in. Described subset: FACS-sorted CD8+CD4-CCR7+CD45RA+ naive T cells. The receptors here all came from a human donor in good health. Some libraries in this study had Jurkat cell RNA spiked in.

This clonotype was counted ten times or more. V and J are TRBV4-2 and TRBJ2-5; 10 bases agree with TRBD2. Germline assignment: CDR1 LGHNA and CDR2 YNFKEQ. With 0 bases clipped from V and 10 bases from J, the junction kept 11 bases outside the gene matches. CDR3 length equals 16 residues. The CDR3 coding sequence is TGTGCCAGCAGCCAAGATCGGCCTAGCGGGAGTCTGTTCCAGTACTTC. It codes for CASSQDRPSGSLFQYF.

This clonotype was seen repeatedly, ten times or more. V is TRBV6-2 or TRBV6-3 and J is TRBJ2-3, with 7 bases that match TRBD1. Germline lookup yields CDR1 MNHEY and CDR2 SVGEGT. This CDR3 has 12 amino acids. V gave up 9 bases and J gave up 4 bases; unmatched junction bases: 4. The CDR3 protein is CARPTGADTQYF. The CDR3 DNA reads as TGTGCCAGACCCACAGGGGCAGATACGCAGTATTTT.

Details on this clonotype: Being one base from a much bigger clone, this may be a read error. The chain has TRBV5-3 and TRBJ2-5; D remains unclear. TRBV5-3 is filed as an ORF, its function uncertain. The CDR3 spans 13 residues. The CDR3 region is CASSPTEEETQHF. The CDR3 bases are TGTGCCAGCAGCCCCACCGAGGAAGAGACCCAGCACTTC.

The genes are TRBV19 and TRBJ1-5; TRBD1 might be the D (5 bases). The ends were cut back, 11 bases at V and 1 base at J, with 18 bases in the middle. CDR3 size: 15 residues. Germline CDR1 is LNHDA and CDR2 is SQIVND (reference sequence). CDR3 sequence: CAGTTSGYSNQPQHF. The CDR3 DNA reads TGTGCCGGTACAACATCAGGGTACAGCAATCAGCCCCAGCATTTT.

This clonotype was seen repeatedly, ten times or more. This chain links TRBV7-9 with TRBJ1-6, with 8 nucleotides matching TRBD1. The germline V gene encodes CDR1 SEHNR and CDR2 FQNEAQ (reference sequence). Trimming removed 5 bases from V and 9 bases from J; junction bases left unmatched: 9. This CDR3 is built from 15 residues. The CDR3 protein is CASSPGQGSASPLHF. DNA of the CDR3: TGTGCCAGCAGCCCCGGACAGGGATCTGCTTCACCCCTCCACTTT.